The sequence of this TCR beta chain was determined in a study of CD8+ T cells in alopecia areata. Lesional scalp tissue (obtained by punch biopsy) and peripheral blood were collected from alopecia areata patients. V was trimmed by 4 bases and J by 4 bases, leaving 10 bases between them. This CDR3 has 13 amino acids. Germline lookup yields CDR1 SNHLY and CDR2 FYNNEI. Reverse transcribed after extraction, RNA yielded cDNA as the sequencing template. Sequencing was performed with immunoSEQ multiplex PCR; in TCRdb, only in-frame clones are kept and a portion is missing. The repertoire includes fewer than 10,000 clones, approximately 61% of them detected once, and 13% to 15% sits in the top ten.

V usage is TRBV2 and J usage is TRBJ1-2; D gene ambiguous. The sample was skin. This TCR was recovered from a human donor with alopecia areata. The CDR3, as DNA: TGTGCCAGCAGTGGAGTAGGGAGCTATGGCTACACCTTC. Translating gives CASSGVGSYGYTF.